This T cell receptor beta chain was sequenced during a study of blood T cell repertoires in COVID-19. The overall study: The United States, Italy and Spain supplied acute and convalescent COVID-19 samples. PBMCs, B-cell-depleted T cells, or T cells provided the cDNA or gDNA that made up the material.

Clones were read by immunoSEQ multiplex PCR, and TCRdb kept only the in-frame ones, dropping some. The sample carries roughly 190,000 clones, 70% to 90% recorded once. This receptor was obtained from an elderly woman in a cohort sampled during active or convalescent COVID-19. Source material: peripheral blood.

For the CDR3, the DNA is TGCGCCAGCAGCTTGTCCGGGACAGGGGCCACCGGGGAGCTGTTTTTT. As protein: CASSLSGTGATGELFF. V gene TRBV5-1 combines with J gene TRBJ2-2; 10 positions agree with TRBD1. Germline V lookup: CDR1 SGHRS, CDR2 YFSETQ. V lost 1 base, J lost 4 bases, and 4 bases stayed unmatched. The CDR3 loop spans 16 amino acids.